This entry lists 14 T cell receptor beta chains sequenced from one sample in a study of Ad26.COV2.S vaccination and SARS-CoV-2 variants. The treatment denotes: roughly 18 received Ad26.COV2.S at low or high dose, single or two shots; several received placebo; per-sample allocation not given. Material that was analyzed had been drawn on day 63 after the first vaccine or placebo injection. Measured with immunoSEQ multiplex PCR; TCRdb has only the in-frame clones, and not every one. The sample carries 350,000 to 450,000 clones, approximately 92% recorded once. Sequences were derived from peripheral blood, sampled in a trial of Ad26.COV2.S vaccine versus placebo. Receptors were obtained from a person between 18 and 59 years old who received the Ad26.COV2.S COVID-19 vaccine or a placebo.

J is TRBJ2-7 and V is TRBV13; 12 positions match TRBD1. Germline CDR1 reads PRHDT; CDR2 reads FYEKMQ (reference sequence). Trimming cost V 5 bases and J 2 bases; bases outside gene matches: 13. The CDR3 has 18 residues. The DNA of the CDR3 is TGTGCCAGCAGCAAAACCGGGACAGGGGGCGTTCGAGCCTACGAGCAGTACTTC. It translates to CASSKTGTGGVRAYEQYF.

The chain is built from TRBV30 and TRBJ1-5; possibly TRBD1 for D (5 bases). Trimming took off 4 bases at V and 4 bases at J, with 11 bases between the two ends. The germline V gene encodes CDR1 GTSNPN and CDR2 SVGIG (reference sequence). The CDR3 contains 13 residues. DNA of the CDR3: TGTGCCTGGAAGGGGACGGGTAATCAGCCCCAGCATTTT. Amino acids: CAWKGTGNQPQHF.

The rearrangement joins TRBV7-9 to TRBJ2-3; D ambiguous. There are 12 residues in the CDR3. The germline V gene encodes CDR1 SEHNR and CDR2 FQNEAQ (reference sequence). Trimming removed 6 bases from V and 3 bases from J, with 7 bases in between. CDR3 amino acids: CASRGLTDTQYF. In DNA form, the CDR3 reads TGTGCCAGCAGGGGATTAACAGATACGCAGTATTTT.

The rearrangement uses TRBV28 and TRBJ1-4; perhaps TRBD1 as D (6 bases). CDR3 length equals 16 residues. V was trimmed by 2 bases and J by 8 bases, leaving 18 bases between them. Germline values: CDR1 MDHEN, CDR2 SYDVKM. The CDR3 DNA reads as TGTGCCAGCAGTTTAGGAGGTGGGGGGCCGGGAGAAAAACTGTTTTTT. As protein: CASSLGGGGPGEKLFF.

The V gene is TRBV5-8, the J gene TRBJ2-7, with a tentative D call TRBD2 (5 bases). The CDR3 extends over 14 amino acids. Trimming pared 0 bases from V and 5 bases from J, leaving 12 bases between. From germline, CDR1 is SGHTS and CDR2 YDEGEE. The CDR3 protein is CASSLGGIEHEQYF. CDR3 nucleotide sequence: TGTGCCAGCAGCTTGGGAGGGATCGAGCACGAGCAGTACTTC.

This rearrangement joins TRBV5-6 to TRBJ2-1; D not certain. Germline V lookup: CDR1 SGHDT, CDR2 YYEEEE. V was clipped by 4 bases and J by 4 bases, with 3 bases between them. This CDR3 is 11 amino acids long. CDR3 nucleotides: TGTGCCAGCAGCCGGTACAATGAGCAGTTCTTC. Its protein product is CASSRYNEQFF.

This chain uses TRBV5-4 with TRBJ2-7; 9 bases agree with TRBD2. The junction had 7 bases not matched to a gene; V was cut back by 2 bases and J by 4 bases. From germline, CDR1 is SGHNT and CDR2 YYREEE (reference sequence). CDR3 length: 15 amino acids. CDR3 sequence: CASSFRSGGPYEQYF. Here the CDR3 DNA reads TGTGCCAGCAGCTTTCGTAGCGGGGGACCATACGAGCAGTACTTC.

V gene TRBV7-2 combines with J gene TRBJ2-3; possibly TRBD1 or TRBD2 for D (6 bases each). V dropped 3 bases and J dropped 6 bases, with 13 bases sitting between them. The CDR3 runs to 14 residues. CDR1 and CDR2 (germline): SGHTA, FQGNSA. The CDR3 reads CASSFGGGADTQYF. The CDR3 coding sequence is TGTGCCAGCAGCTTCGGGGGCGGGGCCGATACGCAGTATTTT.

The rearrangement joins TRBV19 to TRBJ2-2; D uncertain. Trimming stripped 5 bases from V and 0 bases from J, with 10 bases between. Per the germline V gene, CDR1 is LNHDA and CDR2 is SQIVND (reference sequence). The CDR3 is 15 residues long. Here the CDR3 DNA reads TGTGCCAGTAGTCTCGATGGGGCGAACACCGGGGAGCTGTTTTTT. Amino acid sequence: CASSLDGANTGELFF.

This chain uses TRBV12-3 or TRBV12-4 with TRBJ1-1, with D possibly TRBD1 on 6 matching bases. The CDR3 sequence is 13 residues long. V was shortened by 1 base and J by 10 bases, with 13 bases between the two germline ends. CDR3 residues: CASSLGTGQVAFF. The DNA for the CDR3 is TGTGCCAGCAGTTTAGGAACAGGGCAGGTAGCTTTCTTT.

The chain combines TRBV3-1 (or the pseudogene TRBV3-2) with TRBJ1-4, with TRBD1 matching over 7 bases. The J segment lost 5 bases and the V segment lost 2 bases, leaving 11 bases of the junction unmatched. The CDR3 sequence is 17 residues long. Looked up from germline, CDR1 is LGHDT and CDR2 is YNNKEL (reference sequence). The CDR3 sequence is CASSQRSGGQINEKLFF. The CDR3 region has the DNA TGTGCCAGCAGCCAACGGTCTGGGGGACAGATAAATGAAAAACTGTTTTTT.

This chain uses TRBV6-5 with TRBJ1-1, with TRBD1 as a possible D gene (6 bases). Trimming left V 3 bases short and J 0 bases short, with 8 bases between. Germline V lookup: CDR1 MNHEY, CDR2 SVGAGI. This CDR3 spans 14 amino acids. The CDR3 is CASSYGGVNTEAFF. CDR3 nucleotide sequence: TGTGCCAGCAGTTATGGGGGCGTGAACACTGAAGCTTTCTTT.

The V and J genes are TRBV18 and TRBJ2-7, with TRBD1 matching 9 bases. Germline-derived CDR1 and CDR2 are KGHSH and LQKENI. V dropped 4 bases and J dropped 5; count of bases not matched to a gene: 9. CDR3 size: 15 residues. The CDR3 nucleotides are TGTGCCAGCTCACGCACCGGGACAGGGATCCACGAGCAGTACTTC. Translated, it gives CASSRTGTGIHEQYF.

The chain employs TRBV6-1 and TRBJ2-2; tentatively, D is TRBD1 or TRBD2 (6 bases each). The CDR3 runs to 16 residues. V lost 3 bases and J lost 7, with 18 bases in between. CDR1 MNHNS and CDR2 SASEGT come from the germline V gene. The CDR3 region is CASSDGGFVFGGELFF. The CDR3, as DNA: TGTGCCAGCAGTGACGGGGGCTTTGTTTTTGGCGGGGAGCTGTTTTTT.